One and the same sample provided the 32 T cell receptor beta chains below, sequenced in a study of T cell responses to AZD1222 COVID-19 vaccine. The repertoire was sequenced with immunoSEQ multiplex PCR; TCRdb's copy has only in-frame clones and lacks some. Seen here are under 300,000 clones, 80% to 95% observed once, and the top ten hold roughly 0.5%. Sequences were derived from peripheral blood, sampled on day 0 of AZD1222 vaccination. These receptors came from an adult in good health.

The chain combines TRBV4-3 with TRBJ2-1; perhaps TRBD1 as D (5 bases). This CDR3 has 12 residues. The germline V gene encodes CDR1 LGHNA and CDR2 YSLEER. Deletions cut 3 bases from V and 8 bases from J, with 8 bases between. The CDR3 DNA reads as TGCGCCAGCAGCCACCCAGGGTATGAGCAGTTCTTC. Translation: CASSHPGYEQFF.

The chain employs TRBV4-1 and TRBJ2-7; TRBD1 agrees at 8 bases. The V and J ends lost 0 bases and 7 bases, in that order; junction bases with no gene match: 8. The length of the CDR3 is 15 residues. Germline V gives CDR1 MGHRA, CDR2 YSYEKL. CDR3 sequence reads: CASSQDSTGAYEQYF. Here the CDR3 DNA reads TGCGCCAGCAGCCAAGATTCGACAGGGGCTTATGAGCAGTACTTC.

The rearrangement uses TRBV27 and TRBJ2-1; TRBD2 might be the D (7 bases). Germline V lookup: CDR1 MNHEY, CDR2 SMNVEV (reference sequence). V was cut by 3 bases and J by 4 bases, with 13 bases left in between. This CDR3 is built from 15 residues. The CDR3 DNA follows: TGTGCCAGCAGTTTGGAGGGAGGGGGGTACAATGAGCAGTTCTTC. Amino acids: CASSLEGGGYNEQFF.

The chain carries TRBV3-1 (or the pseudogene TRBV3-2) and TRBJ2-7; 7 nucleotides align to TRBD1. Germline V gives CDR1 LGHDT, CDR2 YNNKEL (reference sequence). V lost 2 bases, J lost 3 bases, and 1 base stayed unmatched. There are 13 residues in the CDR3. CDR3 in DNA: TGTGCCAGCAGCCAACCAGGGGGCTACGAGCAGTACTTC. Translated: CASSQPGGYEQYF.

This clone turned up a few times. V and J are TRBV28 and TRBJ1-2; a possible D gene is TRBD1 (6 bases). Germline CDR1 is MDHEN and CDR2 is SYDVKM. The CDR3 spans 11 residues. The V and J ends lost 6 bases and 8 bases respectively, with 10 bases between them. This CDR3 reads CASRGGPGYTF. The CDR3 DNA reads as TGTGCCAGCAGGGGGGGCCCGGGCTACACCTTC.

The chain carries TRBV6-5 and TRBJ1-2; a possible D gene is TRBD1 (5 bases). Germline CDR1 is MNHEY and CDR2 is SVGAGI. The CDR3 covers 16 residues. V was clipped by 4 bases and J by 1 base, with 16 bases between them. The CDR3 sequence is CASSSPSTASNYGYTF. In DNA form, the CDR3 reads TGTGCCAGCAGTTCACCTTCGACAGCTAGTAACTATGGCTACACCTTC.

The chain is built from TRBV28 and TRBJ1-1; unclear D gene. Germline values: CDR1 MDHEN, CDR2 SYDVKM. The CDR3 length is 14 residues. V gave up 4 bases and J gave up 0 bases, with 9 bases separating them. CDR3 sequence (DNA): TGTGCCAGCAGTTCAGGAACCCTGAACACTGAAGCTTTCTTT. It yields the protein CASSSGTLNTEAFF.

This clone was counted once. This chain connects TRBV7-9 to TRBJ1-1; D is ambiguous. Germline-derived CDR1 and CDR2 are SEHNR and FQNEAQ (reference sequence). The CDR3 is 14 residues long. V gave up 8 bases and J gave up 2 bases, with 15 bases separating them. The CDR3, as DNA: TGTGCCAGCCTCTTGGGAGGATCTAACACTGAAGCTTTCTTT. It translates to CASLLGGSNTEAFF.

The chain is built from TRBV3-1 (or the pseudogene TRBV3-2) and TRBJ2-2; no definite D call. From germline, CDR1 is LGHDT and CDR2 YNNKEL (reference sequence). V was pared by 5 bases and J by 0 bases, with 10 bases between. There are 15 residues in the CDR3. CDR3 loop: CASSFSPANTGELFF. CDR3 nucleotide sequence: TGTGCCAGCAGCTTCAGCCCTGCGAACACCGGGGAGCTGTTTTTT.

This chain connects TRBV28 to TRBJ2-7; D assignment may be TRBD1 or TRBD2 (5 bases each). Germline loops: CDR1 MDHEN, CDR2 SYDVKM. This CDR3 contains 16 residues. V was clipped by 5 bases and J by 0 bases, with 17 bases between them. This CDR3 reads CASSTPRGDSSYEQYF. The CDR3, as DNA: TGTGCCAGCAGTACCCCCCGGGGCGATAGCTCCTACGAGCAGTACTTC. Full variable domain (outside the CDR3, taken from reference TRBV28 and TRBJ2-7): DVKVTQSSRYLVKRTGEKVFLECVQDMDHENMFWYRQDPGLGLRLIYFSYDVKMKEKGDIPEGYSVSREKKERFSLILESASTNQTSMYLCASSTPRGDSSYEQYFGPGTRLTVT.

The CDR3 here is CASSVGSGQYYGYTF. CDR3 DNA: TGTGCCAGCAGCGTAGGCTCGGGCCAGTACTATGGCTACACCTTC. The chain carries TRBV9 and TRBJ1-2; no clear D. With 0 bases removed from V and 3 bases from J, the gap between germline ends came to 12 bases. CDR3 length equals 15 residues. The V gene's germline CDR1 is SGDLS and CDR2 YYNGEE.

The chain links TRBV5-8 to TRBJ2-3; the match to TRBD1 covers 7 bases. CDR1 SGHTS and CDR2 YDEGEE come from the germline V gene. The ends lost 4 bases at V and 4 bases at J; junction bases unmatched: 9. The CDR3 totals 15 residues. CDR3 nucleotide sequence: TGTGCCAGCAGCCTAGACAGGGACGGGGCAGATACGCAGTATTTT. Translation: CASSLDRDGADTQYF.

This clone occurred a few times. CDR3 nucleotides: TGCGCCAGCAGCCCCCAAGCAGCGGGAGGGCCTGGAGGTTCCTACGAGCAGTACTTC. Residues: CASSPQAAGGPGGSYEQYF. The chain links TRBV4-3 to TRBJ2-7; 10 bases are a match to TRBD2. CDR3 length: 19 amino acids. V shed 4 bases and J 1 base; nucleotides not matched to a gene: 16. Germline CDR1 and CDR2: LGHNA and YSLEER.

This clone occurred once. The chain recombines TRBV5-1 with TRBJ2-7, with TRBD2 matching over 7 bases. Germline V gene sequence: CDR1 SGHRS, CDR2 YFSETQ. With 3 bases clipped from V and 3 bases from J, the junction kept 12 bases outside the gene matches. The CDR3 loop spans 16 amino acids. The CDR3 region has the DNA TGCGCCAGCAGCTACCTAGCGGTGCTTTCGGGCTACGAGCAGTACTTC. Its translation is CASSYLAVLSGYEQYF.

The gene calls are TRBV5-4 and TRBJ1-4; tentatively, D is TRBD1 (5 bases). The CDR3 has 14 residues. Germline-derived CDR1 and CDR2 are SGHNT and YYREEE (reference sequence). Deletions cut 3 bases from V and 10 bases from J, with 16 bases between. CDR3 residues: CASSWGTQSGKLFF. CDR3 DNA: TGTGCCAGCAGCTGGGGCACCCAATCGGGAAAACTGTTTTTT. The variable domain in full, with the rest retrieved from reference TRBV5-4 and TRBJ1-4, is ETGVTQSPTHLIKTRGQQVTLRCSSQSGHNTVSWYQQALGQGPQFIFQYYREEENGRGNFPPRFSGLQFPNYSSELNVNALELDDSALYLCASSWGTQSGKLFFGSGTQLSVL.

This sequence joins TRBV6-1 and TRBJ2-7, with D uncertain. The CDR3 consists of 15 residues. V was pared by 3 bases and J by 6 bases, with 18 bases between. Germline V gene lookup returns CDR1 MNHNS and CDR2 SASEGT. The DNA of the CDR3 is TGTGCCAGCAGTGACCCTTGGGTCAAAAAGAGCGAGCAGTACTTC. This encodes CASSDPWVKKSEQYF.

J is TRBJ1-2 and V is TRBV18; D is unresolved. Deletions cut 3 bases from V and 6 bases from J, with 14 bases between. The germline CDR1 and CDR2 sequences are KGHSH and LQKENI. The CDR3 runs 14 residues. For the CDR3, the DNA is TGTGCCAGCTCACCTGACACCTTTAGGCATGGCTACACCTTC. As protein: CASSPDTFRHGYTF.

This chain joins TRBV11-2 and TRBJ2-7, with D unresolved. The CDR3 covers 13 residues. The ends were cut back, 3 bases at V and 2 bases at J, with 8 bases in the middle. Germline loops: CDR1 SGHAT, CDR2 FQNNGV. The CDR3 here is CASSFGPTYEQYF. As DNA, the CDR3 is TGTGCCAGCAGCTTTGGCCCGACCTACGAGCAGTACTTC.

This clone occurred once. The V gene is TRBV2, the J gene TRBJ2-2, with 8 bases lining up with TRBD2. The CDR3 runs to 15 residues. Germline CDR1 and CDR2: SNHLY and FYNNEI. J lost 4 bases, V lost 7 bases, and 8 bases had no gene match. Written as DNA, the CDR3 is TGTGCCAGCAACGCGGGGGGAACGATCACCGGGGAGCTGTTTTTT. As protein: CASNAGGTITGELFF.

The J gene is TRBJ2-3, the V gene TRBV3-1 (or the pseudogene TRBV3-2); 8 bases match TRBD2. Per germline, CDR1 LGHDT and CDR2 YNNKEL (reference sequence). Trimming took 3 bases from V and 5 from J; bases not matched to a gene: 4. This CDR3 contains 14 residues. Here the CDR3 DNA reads TGTGCCAGCAGCCAGAGGGCGGGGGGAGATACGCAGTATTTT. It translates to CASSQRAGGDTQYF.

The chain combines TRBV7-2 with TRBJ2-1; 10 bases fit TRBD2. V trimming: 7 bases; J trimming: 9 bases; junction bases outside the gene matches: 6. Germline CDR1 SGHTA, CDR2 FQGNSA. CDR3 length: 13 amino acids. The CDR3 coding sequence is TGTGCCAGCAATCCTAGCGGGAGTGGTGAGCAGTTCTTC. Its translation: CASNPSGSGEQFF.

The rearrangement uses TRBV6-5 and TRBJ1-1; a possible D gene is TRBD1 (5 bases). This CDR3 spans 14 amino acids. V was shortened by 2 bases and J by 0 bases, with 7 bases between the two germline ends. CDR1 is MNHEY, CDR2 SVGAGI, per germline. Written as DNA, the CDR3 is TGTGCCAGCAGTTACCAGGGAGTGAACACTGAAGCTTTCTTT. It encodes CASSYQGVNTEAFF.

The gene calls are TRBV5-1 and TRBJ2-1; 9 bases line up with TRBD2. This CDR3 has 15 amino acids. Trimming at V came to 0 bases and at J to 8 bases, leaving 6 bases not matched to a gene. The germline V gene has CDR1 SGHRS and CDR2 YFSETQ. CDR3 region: CASSLARTSVDEQFF. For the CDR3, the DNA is TGCGCCAGCAGCTTGGCCCGGACTAGCGTCGATGAGCAGTTCTTC.

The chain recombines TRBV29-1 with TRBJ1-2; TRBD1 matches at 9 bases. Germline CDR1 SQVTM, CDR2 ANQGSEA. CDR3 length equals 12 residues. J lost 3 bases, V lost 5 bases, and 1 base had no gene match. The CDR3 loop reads CSVRTGDYGYTF. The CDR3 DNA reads TGCAGCGTTAGGACAGGGGACTATGGCTACACCTTC. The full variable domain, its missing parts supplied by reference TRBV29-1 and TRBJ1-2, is SAVISQKPSRDICQRGTSLTIQCQVDSQVTMMFWYRQQPGQSLTLIATANQGSEATYESGFVIDKFPISRPNLTFSTLTVSNMSPEDSSIYLCSVRTGDYGYTFGSGTRLTVV.

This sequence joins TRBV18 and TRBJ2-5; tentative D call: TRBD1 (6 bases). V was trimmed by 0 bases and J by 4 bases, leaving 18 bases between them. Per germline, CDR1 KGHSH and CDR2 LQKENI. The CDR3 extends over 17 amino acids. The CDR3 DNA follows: TGTGCCAGCTCACCACCCGAAGGGGGTGTCAGACGAGAGACCCAGTACTTC. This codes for CASSPPEGGVRRETQYF.

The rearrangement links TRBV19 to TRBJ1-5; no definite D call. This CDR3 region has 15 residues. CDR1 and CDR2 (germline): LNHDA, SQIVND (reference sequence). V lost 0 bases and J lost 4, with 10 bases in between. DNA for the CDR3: TGTGCCAGTAGTATAGATCGGGCAGGTAATCAGCCCCAGCATTTT. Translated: CASSIDRAGNQPQHF.

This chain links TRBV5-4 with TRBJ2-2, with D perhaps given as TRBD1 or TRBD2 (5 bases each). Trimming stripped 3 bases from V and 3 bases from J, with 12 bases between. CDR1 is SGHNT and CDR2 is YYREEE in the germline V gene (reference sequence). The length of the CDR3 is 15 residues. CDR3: CASSSSGTHTGELFF. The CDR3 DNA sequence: TGTGCCAGCAGCTCCTCCGGGACCCACACCGGGGAGCTGTTTTTT.

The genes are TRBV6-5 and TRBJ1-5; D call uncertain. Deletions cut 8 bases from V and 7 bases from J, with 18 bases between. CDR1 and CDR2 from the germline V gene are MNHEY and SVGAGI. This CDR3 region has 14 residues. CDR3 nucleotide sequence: TGTGCCAGCGGGAGGGAACAGATATCGCAGCCCCAGCATTTT. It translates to CASGREQISQPQHF.

The CDR3 protein is CASRYDRANTGELFF. The CDR3 nucleotides read TGTGCCAGCAGATACGACAGGGCCAACACCGGGGAGCTGTTTTTT. This chain joins TRBV5-5 and TRBJ2-2; TRBD1 agrees at 7 bases. The CDR3 has 15 amino acids. Trimming cost V 5 bases and J 2 bases; bases outside gene matches: 6. Germline V gives CDR1 SGHKS, CDR2 YYEKEE (reference sequence).

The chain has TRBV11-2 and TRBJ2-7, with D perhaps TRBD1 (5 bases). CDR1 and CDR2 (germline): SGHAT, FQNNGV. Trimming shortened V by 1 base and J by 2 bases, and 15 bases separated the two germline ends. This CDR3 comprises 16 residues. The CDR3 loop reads CASSLGRGRRPYEQYF. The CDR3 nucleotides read TGTGCCAGCAGCTTAGGTAGGGGCAGGCGCCCCTACGAGCAGTACTTC.

CDR3 bases: TGCGCCAGCAGCCTACTTCAGGGGGCTGGTAATCAGCCCCAGCATTTT. Its translation is CASSLLQGAGNQPQHF. The chain uses TRBV4-1 and TRBJ1-5; TRBD1 agrees at 8 bases. The germline V gene has CDR1 MGHRA and CDR2 YSYEKL. The CDR3 covers 16 residues. The J segment lost 4 bases and the V segment lost 4 bases, leaving 9 bases of the junction unmatched.

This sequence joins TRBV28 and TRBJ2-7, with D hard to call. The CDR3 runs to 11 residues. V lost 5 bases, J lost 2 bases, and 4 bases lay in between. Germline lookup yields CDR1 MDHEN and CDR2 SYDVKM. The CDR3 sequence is CASSTTYEQYF. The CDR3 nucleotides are TGTGCCAGCAGTACGACCTACGAGCAGTACTTC.